This entry concerns a single T cell receptor beta chain. The germline V gene has CDR1 DFQATT and CDR2 SNEGSKA (reference sequence). This CDR3 spans 15 amino acids. The data derive from a study of monozygotic twins with inflammatory bowel disease. Nested amplification of TCRalpha and TCRbeta cDNA involved two PCRs of about 16 and 10 cycles. TCRdb re-analyzed the 5' RACE reads; it lists each CDR3 protein once, without DNA. The sample totals some 160,000 distinct CDR3 sequences. Sequenced material: blood. The sequence was obtained from a human donor with ulcerative colitis or Crohn's disease, or a healthy co-twin of an affected twin (not recorded which). The gene calls are TRBV20-1 and TRBJ2-5; TCRdb names TRBD2, which stays unverified in the absence of DNA. CDR3: CSAPRTSGGIKTQYF.